These 29 T cell receptor beta chains share one sample of origin, sequenced in a study of PD-L1 blockade in urothelial cancer. Generated by immunoSEQ multiplex PCR, the TCRdb table keeps only in-frame clones and is missing some. The profile covers 95,000 to 130,000 clones, with more than 85% appearing a single time and 1.5% to 2% taken by the ten largest. The time point here: peripheral blood 6 weeks after treatment start. The material sequenced was PBMCs, taken around atezolizumab (anti-PD-L1) treatment. Receptors originate from a man aged 60 to 69 with urothelial cancer.

The chain recombines TRBV19 with TRBJ1-3, with D possibly matching TRBD1 (5 bases). CDR1 and CDR2 (germline): LNHDA, SQIVND (reference sequence). Trimming left V 7 bases short and J 5 bases short, with 12 bases between. The length of the CDR3 is 13 residues. The CDR3 loop is CASTATDRNTIYF. The DNA of the CDR3 is TGTGCCAGTACCGCGACAGACCGAAACACCATATATTTT.

The chain employs TRBV5-1 and TRBJ1-1; TRBD1 matches 8 bases. This CDR3 has 17 residues. Germline V lookup: CDR1 SGHRS, CDR2 YFSETQ. With 1 base clipped from V and 1 base from J, the junction kept 9 bases outside the gene matches. The CDR3 coding sequence is TGCGCCAGCAGCTTGATGTCAGGGGGCGGTGGGAACACTGAAGCTTTCTTT. Amino acids: CASSLMSGGGGNTEAFF.

This chain joins TRBV11-1 and TRBJ1-5; 8 bases fit TRBD1. CDR1 is SGHAT and CDR2 is FQDESV in the germline V gene (reference sequence). This CDR3 is built from 14 residues. The V gene end was trimmed by 5 bases and the J gene end by 6 bases; junction bases not matched to a gene: 6. The CDR3, as DNA: TGTGCCAGCAGCCTGGGACAGGATGGTCAGCCCCAGCATTTT. It translates to CASSLGQDGQPQHF.

The chain links TRBV2 to TRBJ2-7; 12 bases agree with TRBD2. This CDR3 has 18 residues. CDR1 is SNHLY and CDR2 is FYNNEI in the germline V gene. Trimming removed 7 bases from V and 0 bases from J; junction bases left unmatched: 13. The CDR3 sequence: CASTEAGLAGSSSYEQYF. CDR3 nucleotides: TGTGCCAGCACCGAAGCGGGACTAGCGGGCTCGAGCTCCTACGAGCAGTACTTC.

This sequence joins TRBV6-5 and TRBJ2-7, with 10 positions matching TRBD1. The CDR3 spans 14 residues. J lost 6 bases, V lost 8 bases, and 10 bases had no gene match. CDR1 is MNHEY and CDR2 is SVGAGI in the germline V gene. The DNA of the CDR3 is TGTGCCAGCGCGAGGGGGGACAGGGGACCCGAGCAGTACTTC. Protein product: CASARGDRGPEQYF.

The genes are TRBV19 and TRBJ2-2, with a weak D call TRBD1 (5 bases). The CDR3 is 13 residues long. Germline CDR1 LNHDA, CDR2 SQIVND (reference sequence). V shed 5 bases and J shed 5 bases, with 9 bases lying between them. In DNA, the CDR3 is TGTGCCAGTAGTTCAGGACAAACCGGGGAGCTGTTTTTT. It encodes CASSSGQTGELFF.

This sequence joins TRBV9 and TRBJ2-5; 12 nucleotides align to TRBD2. In germline, CDR1 is SGDLS, CDR2 YYNGEE. The J segment lost 5 bases and the V segment lost 0 bases, leaving 5 bases of the junction unmatched. The length of the CDR3 is 16 residues. The DNA of the CDR3 is TGTGCCAGCAGCGTAGCCGGGACTAGCGGGTGGGAGACCCAGTACTTC. It translates to CASSVAGTSGWETQYF.

The count of this clone is one. This chain joins TRBV18 and TRBJ1-3; TRBD1 is a possible D gene (6 bases). Trimming removed 4 bases at V and 0 bases at J, with 10 bases between. The CDR3 covers 15 residues. From germline, CDR1 is KGHSH and CDR2 LQKENI. CDR3 nucleotides: TGTGCCAGCTCACGACAGGCGACCTCTGGAAACACCATATATTTT. Amino acids: CASSRQATSGNTIYF.

The gene calls are TRBV5-1 and TRBJ1-3; 8 bases align to TRBD1. V lost 5 bases, J lost 4 bases, and 11 bases stayed unmatched. Germline V gene lookup returns CDR1 SGHRS and CDR2 YFSETQ. CDR3 size: 16 residues. The CDR3 spells CASRSPGTGSGNTIYF. In DNA form, the CDR3 reads TGCGCCAGCAGGAGTCCCGGGACAGGTTCCGGAAACACCATATATTTT. Full variable domain (rest looked up from reference TRBV5-1 and TRBJ1-3): KAGVTQTPRYLIKTRGQQVTLSCSPISGHRSVSWYQQTPGQGLQFLFEYFSETQRNKGNFPGRFSGRQFSNSRSEMNVSTLELGDSALYLCASRSPGTGSGNTIYFGEGSWLTVV.

V gene TRBV6-1 combines with J gene TRBJ1-3, with a weak D call TRBD1 (5 bases). This CDR3 spans 15 amino acids. V gave up 4 bases and J gave up 7 bases, with 17 bases separating them. CDR1 is MNHNS, CDR2 SASEGT, per germline. CDR3 sequence reads: CASSVQTALGNTIYF. Here the CDR3 DNA reads TGTGCCAGCAGTGTCCAGACAGCTTTAGGGAACACCATATATTTT.

This chain links TRBV14 with TRBJ2-6; 9 positions match TRBD1. Germline CDR1 reads SGHDN; CDR2 reads FVKESK. This CDR3 has 14 amino acids. V dropped 0 bases and J dropped 11; count of bases not matched to a gene: 2. Here the CDR3 reads CASSQDNRGHVLTF. In DNA form, the CDR3 reads TGTGCCAGCAGCCAAGATAACAGGGGGCACGTCCTGACTTTC.

This chain joins TRBV28 and TRBJ2-7, with D uncertain. Germline V gene data show CDR1 as MDHEN and CDR2 as SYDVKM. Trimming left V 2 bases short and J 5 bases short, with 10 bases between. This CDR3 has 13 residues. The CDR3, as DNA: TGTGCCAGCAGTTTAGGGCCAGAACACGAGCAGTACTTC. It is translated as CASSLGPEHEQYF.

The rearrangement uses TRBV19 and TRBJ2-3; 8 bases agree with TRBD1. Looked up from germline, CDR1 is LNHDA and CDR2 is SQIVND (reference sequence). V was clipped by 5 bases and J by 4 bases; unmatched bases: 5. The CDR3 is made up of 14 amino acids. CDR3: CASSHMDRADTQYF. The CDR3 region has the DNA TGTGCCAGTAGTCATATGGACAGGGCAGATACGCAGTATTTT.

The chain employs TRBV11-2 and TRBJ1-3, with D maybe TRBD1 (6 bases). This CDR3 has 15 amino acids. V was trimmed by 5 bases and J by 0 bases, leaving 11 bases between them. Germline CDR1 and CDR2: SGHAT and FQNNGV. Here the CDR3 reads CASSPTGSSGNTIYF. CDR3 coding DNA: TGTGCCAGCAGCCCTACAGGGAGCTCTGGAAACACCATATATTTT. The whole variable domain, remainder taken from reference TRBV11-2 and TRBJ1-3, is EAGVAQSPRYKIIEKRQSVAFWCNPISGHATLYWYQQILGQGPKLLIQFQNNGVVDDSQLPKDRFSAERLKGVDSTLKIQPAKLEDSAVYLCASSPTGSSGNTIYFGEGSWLTVV.

This clone showed up just once. The chain couples TRBV27 to TRBJ2-3, with 8 bases aligning to TRBD2. J was trimmed by 5 bases and V by 4 bases; bases with no gene match: 11. Germline lookup yields CDR1 MNHEY and CDR2 SMNVEV (reference sequence). This CDR3 is built from 16 residues. The CDR3 coding sequence is TGTGCCAGCAGTTCTCTCCGGGGGGGTAACATAGATACGCAGTATTTT. It specifies CASSSLRGGNIDTQYF.

The J gene is TRBJ1-2, the V gene TRBV14; no firm D call. CDR1 is SGHDN and CDR2 is FVKESK in the germline V gene. Trimming removed 0 bases at V and 6 bases at J, with 29 bases between. This CDR3 comprises 20 residues. CDR3 loop: CASSQDVSGLRRRVNDGYTF. The DNA for the CDR3 is TGTGCCAGCAGCCAAGACGTCTCAGGTCTGCGGCGGCGGGTCAACGATGGCTACACCTTC.

This sequence joins TRBV4-1 and TRBJ2-2; 11 positions agree with TRBD2. Germline lookup yields CDR1 MGHRA and CDR2 YSYEKL. J gave up 5 bases and V 4 bases, and 6 bases lay outside the gene matches. The CDR3 is made up of 16 amino acids. Here the CDR3 reads CASSLLTSGVTGELFF. The CDR3 bases are TGCGCCAGCAGCCTGCTGACTAGCGGGGTTACCGGGGAGCTGTTTTTT.

This sequence joins TRBV29-1 and TRBJ2-7, with TRBD2 matching over 7 bases. The CDR3 runs to 14 residues. Germline V lookup: CDR1 SQVTM, CDR2 ANQGSEA. The ends lost 3 bases at V and 0 bases at J; junction bases unmatched: 5. CDR3 DNA sequence: TGCAGCGTTGAGGGGGGGGTAAGCTCCTACGAGCAGTACTTC. Amino acid sequence: CSVEGGVSSYEQYF.

The chain has TRBV6-7 and TRBJ1-2, with D possibly being TRBD1 (5 bases). TRBV6-7 is an ORF, and what it does is uncertain. V dropped 0 bases and J dropped 4 bases, with 15 bases sitting between them. This CDR3 spans 16 amino acids. DNA for the CDR3: TGTGCCAGCAGTTACTCGACACGGACACTAAGCTATGGCTACACCTTC. It codes for CASSYSTRTLSYGYTF.

The chain couples TRBV19 to TRBJ2-7; 12 nucleotides match TRBD2. The ends lost 5 bases at V and 0 bases at J; junction bases unmatched: 14. The CDR3 sequence is 19 residues long. The germline CDR1 and CDR2 sequences are LNHDA and SQIVND (reference sequence). CDR3 region: CASSPLAGGVRQFSYEQYF. CDR3 nucleotides: TGTGCCAGTAGTCCACTAGCGGGGGGCGTTCGCCAGTTCTCCTACGAGCAGTACTTC.

This sequence joins TRBV18 and TRBJ2-3; the match to TRBD1 covers 9 bases. Trimming at V came to 5 bases and at J to 4 bases, leaving 4 bases not matched to a gene. The germline gives CDR1 KGHSH, CDR2 LQKENI. There are 14 residues in the CDR3. CDR3 in amino acids: CASSDRTGADTQYF. The CDR3 DNA sequence: TGTGCCAGCTCAGATCGGACAGGGGCAGATACGCAGTATTTT.

The chain links TRBV10-3 to TRBJ1-2; D not certain. Looked up from germline, CDR1 is ENHRY and CDR2 is SYGVKD. Trimming shortened V by 11 bases and J by 4 bases, and 14 bases separated the two germline ends. The CDR3 extends over 12 amino acids. The CDR3 spells CAYRTQSYGYTF. The CDR3 nucleotides are TGTGCCTACAGAACTCAATCCTATGGCTACACCTTC.

This clone was counted between two and nine times. The chain combines TRBV11-1 with TRBJ2-3; possibly TRBD2 for D (6 bases). Trimming removed 3 bases from V and 6 bases from J, with 16 bases in between. Germline V lookup: CDR1 SGHAT, CDR2 FQDESV (reference sequence). This CDR3 is 15 amino acids long. The CDR3 spells CASSFGGAGQDTQYF. The CDR3 DNA reads TGTGCCAGCAGCTTTGGAGGAGCGGGCCAGGATACGCAGTATTTT.

This clone was found once. The gene calls are TRBV5-8 and TRBJ1-2; 7 bases line up with TRBD1. V gave up 2 bases and J gave up 8 bases; unmatched junction bases: 6. This CDR3 is built from 13 residues. Germline assignment: CDR1 SGHTS and CDR2 YDEGEE. This CDR3 is CASSLQGIGGYTF. Here the CDR3 DNA reads TGTGCCAGCAGCTTACAGGGGATCGGGGGCTACACCTTC.

V and J are TRBV11-3 and TRBJ2-1; the match to TRBD2 covers 7 bases. This CDR3 region has 12 residues. V trimming: 5 bases; J trimming: 12 bases; junction bases outside the gene matches: 7. Germline CDR1 is SGHNT and CDR2 is YENEEA. In nucleotides, the CDR3 is TGTGCCAGCAGCCAGGTCCCGGGAGGGCAGTTCTTC. Its protein product is CASSQVPGGQFF.

The V and J genes are TRBV19 and TRBJ1-5; 7 nucleotides agree with TRBD1. Germline V CDR1 and CDR2: LNHDA, SQIVND (reference sequence). The CDR3 loop spans 16 amino acids. The J segment lost 3 bases and the V segment lost 3 bases, leaving 8 bases of the junction unmatched. CDR3 loop: CASSITGVTPNQPQHF. CDR3 coding DNA: TGTGCCAGTAGTATTACAGGGGTCACACCCAATCAGCCCCAGCATTTT.

V usage is TRBV18 and J usage is TRBJ1-1; 7 nucleotides agree with TRBD1. This CDR3 region has 14 residues. Germline V gene data show CDR1 as KGHSH and CDR2 as LQKENI. V lost 4 bases to trimming and J lost 3 bases; unmatched junction nucleotides: 5. Here the CDR3 DNA reads TGTGCCAGCTCACGGACAGGATTGGACACTGAAGCTTTCTTT. Translating gives CASSRTGLDTEAFF.

V and J are TRBV5-6 and TRBJ2-1; TRBD2 might be the D (6 bases). Germline V gives CDR1 SGHDT, CDR2 YYEEEE. V was shortened by 4 bases and J by 13 bases, with 18 bases between the two germline ends. The CDR3 loop spans 13 amino acids. CDR3 coding DNA: TGTGCCAGCAGCCCGGGACTGCCGAGTGGACAGTTCTTC. It translates to CASSPGLPSGQFF.

The genes are TRBV28 and TRBJ1-4; D unresolved. CDR1 is MDHEN and CDR2 is SYDVKM in the germline V gene. The CDR3 totals 12 residues. The CDR3 nucleotides read TGTGTTTGCACTGCAACTAATGAAAAACTGTTTTTT. It codes for CVCTATNEKLFF.